The 28 T cell receptor beta chains below all came from one sample that was sequenced in a study of cytomegalovirus exposure and HLA in healthy donors. Sequencing was performed with immunoSEQ multiplex PCR; in TCRdb, only in-frame clones are kept and a portion is missing. The table shows 82,000 or so clones, with around 95% occurring only once. Sequenced material: PBMCs. Receptors originate from a woman under 30 in good health and CMV-seronegative.

V is TRBV7-9 and J is TRBJ1-1; D is ambiguous. Germline CDR1 and CDR2: SEHNR and FQNEAQ (reference sequence). CDR3 length equals 14 residues. V gave up 5 bases and J gave up 1 base, with 11 bases separating them. Here the CDR3 reads CASSPGRENTEAFF. In DNA, the CDR3 is TGTGCCAGCAGCCCAGGTCGGGAGAACACTGAAGCTTTCTTT.

The chain employs TRBV6-5 and TRBJ2-7, with a possible D match to TRBD2 (5 bases). The germline V and J ends were trimmed by 0 bases and 1 base, with 10 bases remaining between them. The germline V gene has CDR1 MNHEY and CDR2 SVGAGI. CDR3 size: 15 residues. CDR3 residues: CASSYSERRSYEQYF. The CDR3 DNA sequence: TGTGCCAGCAGTTACTCCGAGCGGCGGTCCTACGAGCAGTACTTC.

This chain joins TRBV5-1 and TRBJ1-5, with 8 bases lining up with TRBD1. CDR1 and CDR2 (germline): SGHRS, YFSETQ. V gave up 1 base and J gave up 7 bases; unmatched junction bases: 10. The CDR3 has 16 amino acids. CDR3: CASSLTAQGAGQPQHF. CDR3 coding DNA: TGCGCCAGCAGCTTGACTGCTCAGGGGGCAGGGCAGCCCCAGCATTTT.

The chain couples TRBV13 to TRBJ1-1, with no clear D. The V gene's germline CDR1 is PRHDT and CDR2 FYEKMQ (reference sequence). V dropped 5 bases and J dropped 1 base, with 14 bases sitting between them. This CDR3 contains 15 residues. CDR3 nucleotides: TGTGCCAGCAGCCGAGGCTACGGAAGGAACACTGAAGCTTTCTTT. Translation gives CASSRGYGRNTEAFF.

This chain links TRBV28 with TRBJ2-1; D perhaps matches TRBD2 (6 bases). Deletions cut 9 bases from V and 0 bases from J, with 12 bases between. The V gene's germline CDR1 is MDHEN and CDR2 SYDVKM. The CDR3 covers 14 residues. CDR3 residues: CASEGSGSYNEQFF. As DNA, the CDR3 is TGTGCCAGTGAGGGTAGCGGCTCCTACAATGAGCAGTTCTTC.

This clone was seen just once. The chain joins TRBV7-2 to TRBJ1-1; TRBD1 agrees at 9 bases. This CDR3 spans 14 amino acids. Germline trimming cut 2 bases from V and 6 bases from J; bases unmatched to any gene: 4. Germline V gene lookup returns CDR1 SGHTA and CDR2 FQGNSA. The CDR3 sequence: CASSLSTGGPEAFF. The CDR3 region has the DNA TGTGCCAGCAGCTTAAGTACAGGGGGCCCTGAAGCTTTCTTT. The full variable domain, completed using reference TRBV7-2 and TRBJ1-1, is GAGVSQSPSNKVTEKGKDVELRCDPISGHTALYWYRQSLGQGLEFLIYFQGNSAPDKSGLPSDRFSAERTGGSVSTLTIQRTQQEDSAVYLCASSLSTGGPEAFFGQGTRLTVV.

This sequence joins TRBV10-3 and TRBJ1-2, with 7 positions matching TRBD1. This CDR3 region has 12 residues. With V trimmed by 7 bases and J by 8 bases, 7 bases remained unmatched. In germline, CDR1 is ENHRY, CDR2 SYGVKD. This chain's CDR3 is CAITETGQGYTF. For the CDR3, the DNA is TGTGCCATCACCGAGACAGGGCAGGGCTACACCTTC.

This chain joins TRBV9 and TRBJ2-1, with TRBD2 identical over 10 bases. V was pared by 3 bases and J by 7 bases, with 7 bases of the junction left unmatched. The CDR3 consists of 15 residues. Germline CDR1 reads SGDLS; CDR2 reads YYNGEE. In nucleotides, the CDR3 is TGTGCCAGCAGCGGGCTAGCGGGAGTCCCAAATGAGCAGTTCTTC. Protein: CASSGLAGVPNEQFF.

The chain combines TRBV7-9 with TRBJ1-1, with 7 bases identical to TRBD1. CDR3 length: 14 amino acids. Germline V gives CDR1 SEHNR, CDR2 FQNEAQ (reference sequence). After removal of 4 bases from V and 5 bases from J, the junction contained 7 bases not matched to a gene. The CDR3 protein is CASSYQGGKTEAFF. The CDR3 DNA is TGTGCCAGCAGCTACCAGGGGGGAAAGACTGAAGCTTTCTTT.

This chain connects TRBV28 to TRBJ2-7; 7 bases align to TRBD1. CDR1 is MDHEN, CDR2 SYDVKM, per germline. V trimming: 5 bases; J trimming: 2 bases; junction bases outside the gene matches: 6. This CDR3 comprises 14 residues. The CDR3 region is CASSLGTETYEQYF. The CDR3 region has the DNA TGTGCCAGCAGTCTAGGGACAGAAACCTACGAGCAGTACTTC.

The CDR3 coding sequence is TGTGCCAGCAGTGAAATTATAGGACAGTCAGCTAACTATGGCTACACCTTC. Protein product: CASSEIIGQSANYGYTF. This chain uses TRBV6-1 with TRBJ1-2, with TRBD1 as a possible D gene (6 bases). The CDR3 is 17 residues long. The V and J ends lost 2 bases and 0 bases respectively, with 16 bases between them. CDR1 MNHNS and CDR2 SASEGT come from the germline V gene.

The gene calls are TRBV5-4 and TRBJ2-5; TRBD2 agrees at 8 bases. The CDR3 contains 16 residues. Germline V gene sequence: CDR1 SGHNT, CDR2 YYREEE (reference sequence). Losses at the gene ends were 0 bases for V and 7 bases for J; bases not matched to a gene: 11. The DNA of the CDR3 is TGTGCCAGCAGCTTGGCCTCCGGGGGGGGCCCCAGGACCCAGTACTTC. This sequence encodes CASSLASGGGPRTQYF.

V gene TRBV7-8 combines with J gene TRBJ1-2, with 12 bases aligning to TRBD1. Germline CDR1 SGHVS, CDR2 FQNEAQ. Losses at the gene ends were 6 bases for V and 2 bases for J; bases not matched to a gene: 16. This CDR3 is built from 19 residues. CDR3 bases: TGTGCCAGCAGTTCTAGGGGTCCCGGGACAGGGGGCACGAACTATGGCTACACCTTC. Its protein product is CASSSRGPGTGGTNYGYTF.

The rearrangement links TRBV7-9 to TRBJ1-4, with TRBD1 as a possible D gene (5 bases). Germline-derived CDR1 and CDR2 are SEHNR and FQNEAQ (reference sequence). The CDR3 contains 15 residues. V lost 6 bases and J 8 bases, leaving 19 bases between the germline ends. CDR3 loop: CASSLMQGGNEKLFF. CDR3 coding DNA: TGTGCCAGCAGTTTGATGCAGGGAGGAAACGAAAAACTGTTTTTT.

Only one count was recorded for this clone. This rearrangement joins TRBV10-3 to TRBJ1-2; 11 bases agree with TRBD1. Germline-derived CDR1 and CDR2 are ENHRY and SYGVKD. J gave up 8 bases and V 5 bases, and 10 bases lay outside the gene matches. The CDR3 runs to 15 residues. The CDR3 sequence is CAISTPGQGEEGYTF. Written as DNA, the CDR3 is TGTGCCATCAGTACTCCGGGACAGGGGGAGGAAGGCTACACCTTC.

The genes are TRBV19 and TRBJ1-1, with 7 bases lining up with TRBD1. The CDR3 is 14 amino acids. The V and J ends lost 8 bases and 5 bases, in that order; junction bases with no gene match: 11. Germline V CDR1 and CDR2: LNHDA, SQIVND (reference sequence). The CDR3 DNA follows: TGTGCCAGTCGAAGCAGGGACAGAGGAACTGAAGCTTTCTTT. Its protein is CASRSRDRGTEAFF.

CDR3 in amino acids: CASSLGGKLGGYTF. Here the CDR3 DNA reads TGTGCCAGCAGCTTGGGAGGGAAGCTTGGAGGCTACACCTTC. The V and J genes are TRBV5-6 and TRBJ1-2; D gene ambiguous. Germline V gene data show CDR1 as SGHDT and CDR2 as YYEEEE. V lost 0 bases, J lost 8 bases, and 14 bases lay in between. The CDR3 is 14 residues long.

This chain joins TRBV11-3 and TRBJ2-7, with 7 positions matching TRBD1. Germline V gene data show CDR1 as SGHNT and CDR2 as YENEEA. This CDR3 is 13 amino acids long. With 3 bases clipped from V and 5 bases from J, the junction kept 4 bases outside the gene matches. CDR3 in DNA: TGTGCCAGCAGCTTCACAGGGGCGAACGAGCAGTACTTC. Its translation: CASSFTGANEQYF.

The chain employs TRBV29-1 and TRBJ2-1; 7 bases fit TRBD1. Unmatched junction bases numbered 8, after V lost 6 bases and J lost 0 bases. Germline V lookup: CDR1 SQVTM, CDR2 ANQGSEA. This CDR3 has 15 amino acids. CDR3 sequence: CSVGRQGRSYNEQFF. CDR3 bases: TGCAGCGTGGGAAGACAGGGCCGCTCCTACAATGAGCAGTTCTTC.

This chain joins TRBV27 and TRBJ2-7; 9 positions agree with TRBD2. Germline trimming cut 5 bases from V and 4 bases from J; bases unmatched to any gene: 9. CDR1 and CDR2 (germline): MNHEY, SMNVEV (reference sequence). This CDR3 has 15 amino acids. CDR3 DNA sequence: TGTGCCAGCAGTCCATCGTTAGCGGGAGTGTACGAGCAGTACTTC. Protein sequence: CASSPSLAGVYEQYF.

This sequence joins TRBV6-5 and TRBJ1-2; maybe TRBD1 (5 bases). The V end was cut by 8 bases, the J end by 3 bases, with 16 bases between. The CDR3 sequence is 14 residues long. From germline, CDR1 is MNHEY and CDR2 SVGAGI. The CDR3 sequence: CASRTSGGDYGYTF. The CDR3 bases are TGTGCCAGCCGCACCTCCGGGGGGGACTATGGCTACACCTTC.

In its sample, this clone was seen once. This chain connects TRBV28 to TRBJ2-7; 7 bases are a match to TRBD1. CDR1 and CDR2 (germline): MDHEN, SYDVKM. Trimming at V came to 6 bases and at J to 13 bases, leaving 9 bases not matched to a gene. CDR3 length: 11 residues. The DNA of the CDR3 is TGTGCCAGCAGGCTCGGACAGGAAGCCTACTTC. As protein: CASRLGQEAYF.

The chain links TRBV5-1 to TRBJ2-5, with TRBD1 matching over 7 bases. The CDR3 has 14 amino acids. V shed 3 bases, J shed 5 bases, and the junction held 7 bases outside the gene matches. Germline-derived CDR1 and CDR2 are SGHRS and YFSETQ. The DNA for the CDR3 is TGCGCCAGCAGCTCTGACAGGGTGCGGGAGACCCAGTACTTC. Its protein product is CASSSDRVRETQYF.

The chain is built from TRBV7-9 and TRBJ2-7, with 11 bases that match TRBD1. Germline assignment: CDR1 SEHNR and CDR2 FQNEAQ (reference sequence). CDR3 length equals 16 residues. The V gene end was trimmed by 5 bases and the J gene end by 8 bases; junction bases not matched to a gene: 14. This CDR3 is CASSPPPGTGGLKQYF. CDR3 nucleotides: TGTGCCAGCAGCCCACCTCCCGGGACAGGGGGGCTGAAGCAGTACTTC.

The chain joins TRBV7-2 to TRBJ2-7, with 8 bases matching TRBD2. CDR3 length: 15 residues. V lost 5 bases and J lost 6; bases outside the gene matches: 12. Germline CDR1 reads SGHTA; CDR2 reads FQGNSA. CDR3 nucleotide sequence: TGTGCCAGCAGCCCTAAGGTAGCGGGATCTACCGAGCAGTACTTC. This gives the protein CASSPKVAGSTEQYF.

J is TRBJ1-2 and V is TRBV9; 11 positions agree with TRBD1. The CDR3 contains 15 residues. V shed 0 bases and J 13 bases; nucleotides not matched to a gene: 11. Germline CDR1 is SGDLS and CDR2 is YYNGEE. The DNA of the CDR3 is TGTGCCAGCAGCGTAGGGGGACAGGGGGACCCGGGGGGCACCTTC. Translating gives CASSVGGQGDPGGTF.

The chain is built from TRBV27 and TRBJ1-1, with 7 bases lining up with TRBD1. The CDR3 consists of 16 residues. The germline gives CDR1 MNHEY, CDR2 SMNVEV (reference sequence). Trimming cost V 0 bases and J 3 bases; bases outside gene matches: 7. The CDR3 DNA reads TGTGCCAGCAGTTTATCCGGCAGGGGGTTGGACACTGAAGCTTTCTTT. Amino acids: CASSLSGRGLDTEAFF.

The chain uses TRBV6-6 and TRBJ2-3; TRBD1 aligns across 10 bases. This CDR3 region has 15 residues. Germline trimming cut 10 bases from V and 6 bases from J; bases unmatched to any gene: 13. Germline CDR1 reads MNHNY; CDR2 reads SVGAGI (reference sequence). The CDR3 loop reads CATEKHRTGGDTQYF. In DNA, the CDR3 is TGTGCCACTGAGAAACATCGGACAGGGGGGGATACGCAGTATTTT.